A single sample is the source of the 11 T cell receptor beta chains below, sequenced in a study of blood T cell repertoires in COVID-19. Generated by immunoSEQ multiplex PCR, the TCRdb table keeps only in-frame clones and is missing some. This table holds roughly 260,000 clones, about 88% found once. Input material: peripheral blood. Receptor source: a man aged 55-75 years who had recovered from COVID-19.

This chain links TRBV4-1 with TRBJ2-1, with D tentatively TRBD2 (7 bases). Germline V CDR1 and CDR2: MGHRA, YSYEKL. The CDR3 runs 18 residues. The V end was cut by 1 base, the J end by 3 bases, with 19 bases between. In DNA form, the CDR3 reads TGCGCCAGCAGCCAAGTCACCACCGGGGGGCGTGACTACAATGAGCAGTTCTTC. This codes for CASSQVTTGGRDYNEQFF.

This chain uses TRBV19 with TRBJ2-1, with D perhaps matching TRBD1 (6 bases). CDR3 length equals 13 residues. The V end lost 9 bases, the J end lost 11 bases, and 20 bases lay between the germline ends. Germline V lookup: CDR1 LNHDA, CDR2 SQIVND (reference sequence). In DNA, the CDR3 is TGTGCCAGCCAAGGGCAGGGGAGTGCGAAGCAGTTCTTC. It specifies CASQGQGSAKQFF.

J is TRBJ2-5 and V is TRBV3-1 (or the pseudogene TRBV3-2); TRBD2 matches 11 bases. Germline V gene sequence: CDR1 LGHDT, CDR2 YNNKEL (reference sequence). V was clipped by 2 bases and J by 5 bases; unmatched bases: 1. The CDR3 loop spans 14 amino acids. DNA for the CDR3: TGTGCCAGCAGCCAAAGGACTAGCGGGGAGACCCAGTACTTC. It translates to CASSQRTSGETQYF.

V is TRBV14 and J is TRBJ2-7, with a possible D match to TRBD1 (6 bases). V shed 2 bases and J shed 0 bases, with 11 bases lying between them. Per germline, CDR1 SGHDN and CDR2 FVKESK. The CDR3 contains 15 residues. The CDR3 spells CASSQLKGDSYEQYF. CDR3 nucleotides: TGTGCCAGCAGCCAACTTAAGGGGGACTCCTACGAGCAGTACTTC.

Details on this clone: This same CDR3 is encoded by further DNA sequences in the sample. V and J are TRBV9 and TRBJ2-3, with 9 bases identical to TRBD2. V dropped 0 bases and J dropped 2; count of bases not matched to a gene: 4. The germline CDR1 and CDR2 sequences are SGDLS and YYNGEE. The CDR3 totals 16 residues. The CDR3 coding sequence is TGTGCCAGCAGCGTAGTCGCGGGGGGGCCCACAGATACGCAGTATTTT. Translation: CASSVVAGGPTDTQYF.

This chain uses TRBV21-1 with TRBJ2-4; TRBD2, the table's D call, was not compared with the DNA. TRBV21-1 is a listed pseudogene. The CDR3 runs 13 residues. This CDR3 is CASSKDGGILADF. CDR3 DNA sequence: TGTGCCAGCAGCAAAGACGGAGGGATTCTTGCGGACTTC.

This clone came up once. The CDR3 DNA sequence: TGTGCCAGCAGCGTAGGGGGGGGTTCCCCACGAAAACTGTTTTTT. Translating it yields CASSVGGGSPRKLFF. The chain uses TRBV9 and TRBJ1-4, with D perhaps matching TRBD1 (5 bases). The CDR3 runs to 15 residues. Germline CDR1 is SGDLS and CDR2 is YYNGEE. Deletions cut 0 bases from V and 10 bases from J, with 16 bases between.

The J gene is TRBJ1-1, the V gene TRBV5-8; D ambiguous. The CDR3 is 16 amino acids. The germline V and J ends were trimmed by 2 bases and 0 bases, with 14 bases remaining between them. Germline CDR1 and CDR2: SGHTS and YDEGEE. DNA for the CDR3: TGTGCCAGCAGCTTATACCACGGGATCATGAACACTGAAGCTTTCTTT. Protein product: CASSLYHGIMNTEAFF.

The chain combines TRBV27 with TRBJ2-7; the D gene is possibly TRBD1 (7 bases). Looked up from germline, CDR1 is MNHEY and CDR2 is SMNVEV (reference sequence). Trimming removed 5 bases at V and 2 bases at J, with 22 bases between. CDR3 length: 17 residues. Here the CDR3 reads CASSPRGRGAGPYEQYF. CDR3 bases: TGTGCCAGCAGTCCCCGAGGCAGGGGGGCAGGTCCCTACGAGCAGTACTTC.

This chain uses TRBV3-1 (or the pseudogene TRBV3-2) with TRBJ1-3; D might be TRBD1 (5 bases). Germline CDR1 and CDR2: LGHDT and YNNKEL (reference sequence). Trimming left V 4 bases short and J 1 base short, with 11 bases between. The CDR3 contains 15 residues. The DNA for the CDR3 is TGTGCCAGCAGCCGCTTGCGACAGTCTGGAAACACCATATATTTT. It is translated as CASSRLRQSGNTIYF.

The J gene is TRBJ1-1, the V gene TRBV2; D perhaps matches TRBD1 (6 bases). The CDR3 is 14 amino acids. Germline V CDR1 and CDR2: SNHLY, FYNNEI. The V end was cut by 6 bases, the J end by 4 bases, with 15 bases between. CDR3 in amino acids: CASSERGSLTEAFF. CDR3 sequence (DNA): TGTGCCAGCAGCGAGAGGGGGTCTCTCACTGAAGCTTTCTTT.